The entry below describes one T cell receptor (beta chain). The antigen is unknown. The sample is drawn from a study of cytomegalovirus exposure and HLA in healthy donors. Whole-study results and caveats: Reportedly, cytomegalovirus status was diagnosed with high sensitivity and specificity. Some TCR beta chains (roughly 160 of them) were listed as cytomegalovirus-associated. Analysis was performed later, and it showed HLA-associated TCR beta chains to be more clonally expanded than equally common others.

The CDR3 is 15 amino acids. CDR1 MGHDK and CDR2 SYGVNS come from the germline V gene. Trimming took 6 bases from V and 2 from J; bases not matched to a gene: 3. Amplification used 60 Vbeta primers and 13 Jbeta primers. Generated by immunoSEQ multiplex PCR, the TCRdb table keeps only in-frame clones and is missing some. Recorded for this sample: some 130,000 clones. The origin of this receptor is a middle-aged woman in good health and CMV-seropositive. J is TRBJ2-1 and V is TRBV25-1, with 11 bases aligning to TRBD1. Sequencing input: PBMCs. The CDR3 DNA sequence: TGTGCCAGCAGCTGGGACAGGGGGACCTACAATGAGCAGTTCTTC. Amino acids: CASSWDRGTYNEQFF.